The source of this T cell receptor (beta chain) is a study of blood T cell repertoires in COVID-19. The Seattle patients, enrolled during active infection, were followed longitudinally. Authors' data handling: Using reference gene primer amplification, nucleated cell counts were estimated. Profiled with immunoSEQ multiplex PCR; TCRdb holds only in-frame clones, not every one. V, J and clone size are those of that table, while D and trimming were read from the DNA. The repertoire includes about 160,000 clones, roughly 89% of them detected once, and over 9% sits in the top ten. The CDR3 runs 14 residues. In germline, CDR1 is MDHEN, CDR2 SYDVKM. J was trimmed by 6 bases and V by 5 bases; bases with no gene match: 8.

This receptor was identified in a woman between 65 and 79 years old with COVID-19, enrolled during active disease. The V call is TRBV28, the J call TRBJ2-7, with 9 bases fitting TRBD1. The specimen was peripheral blood. The CDR3 spells CASSHYRGQGEQYF. Here the CDR3 DNA reads TGTGCCAGCAGTCACTACCGGGGACAGGGCGAGCAGTACTTC.